One and the same sample provided the 28 T cell receptor beta chains below, sequenced in a study of T-cell reconstitution after alpha-beta-depleted transplantation in children. Researchers prepared the TCRbeta library using unique molecular identifiers, the study reports. TCRdb re-derived calls from the PCR reads in MiXCR, one entry per CDR3 protein. The sample holds about 870,000 distinct CDR3 sequences, approximately 15% seen once. The sample here was PBMCs, mostly from graft donor cells, taken 360 days after TCRalphabeta/CD19-depleted stem cell transplant. The receptors stem from a male patient aged 10-17 years who had a stem cell transplant for acute lymphoblastic leukemia, so the T cells may come from the graft donor.

This clonotype was found a few times. CDR3 in DNA: TGCGCCAGCAGCTTGGAGGCTGCGACAACCGGGGAGCTGTTTTTT. Its translation: CASSLEAATTGELFF. This chain connects TRBV5-1 to TRBJ2-2; D not certain. With 0 bases removed from V and 5 bases from J, the gap between germline ends came to 11 bases. The CDR3 totals 15 residues. Germline V gene data show CDR1 as SGHRS and CDR2 as YFSETQ.

This sequence joins TRBV20-1 and TRBJ2-1, with D unclear. This CDR3 region has 14 residues. CDR1 is DFQATT and CDR2 is SNEGSKA in the germline V gene (reference sequence). The CDR3: CRIVGLRSYNEQFF. CDR3 in DNA: TGCAGAATTGTGGGTCTACGATCCTACAATGAGCAGTTCTTC.

This clonotype has more than one count but fewer than ten. This chain links TRBV20-1 with TRBJ2-7; D remains ambiguous. This CDR3 spans 14 amino acids. The germline V gene has CDR1 DFQATT and CDR2 SNEGSKA (reference sequence). V was pared by 2 bases and J by 2 bases, with 13 bases between. DNA for the CDR3: TGCAGTGCTAGACCCCGAGAGGCGGCCTACGAGCAGTACTTC. Protein product: CSARPREAAYEQYF.

V usage is TRBV5-1 and J usage is TRBJ2-3; maybe TRBD2 (5 bases). The CDR3 covers 14 residues. The V gene's germline CDR1 is SGHRS and CDR2 YFSETQ. V was cut by 7 bases and J by 1 base, with 13 bases left in between. In nucleotides, the CDR3 is TGCGCCAGCGACGAGGTGGGAGGCACAGATACGCAGTATTTT. Translation gives CASDEVGGTDTQYF.

The V gene is TRBV20-1, the J gene TRBJ1-4; the D gene is possibly TRBD1 (5 bases). The germline V gene has CDR1 DFQATT and CDR2 SNEGSKA (reference sequence). The CDR3 runs 14 residues. Deletions cut 6 bases from V and 3 bases from J, with 14 bases between. CDR3 amino acids: CSARVSLSNEKLFF. DNA for the CDR3: TGCAGTGCCAGGGTTTCGTTATCTAATGAAAAACTGTTTTTT.

CDR3 protein: CSAGTSGRIDTGELFF. As DNA, the CDR3 is TGCAGTGCAGGGACTAGCGGGAGGATCGACACCGGGGAGCTGTTTTTT. This chain joins TRBV20-1 and TRBJ2-2, with 15 bases identical to TRBD2. With V trimmed by 6 bases and J by 3 bases, 5 bases remained unmatched. The CDR3 is made up of 16 amino acids. CDR1 and CDR2 from the germline V gene are DFQATT and SNEGSKA (reference sequence).

Here the CDR3 reads CASSLSDKGLAGLTGELFF. For the CDR3, the DNA is TGTGCCAGCAGCTTATCGGACAAGGGACTAGCGGGACTCACCGGGGAGCTGTTTTTT. This chain joins TRBV7-8 and TRBJ2-2; 13 bases match TRBD2. Trimming at V came to 2 bases and at J to 4 bases, leaving 10 bases not matched to a gene. Germline V gene data show CDR1 as SGHVS and CDR2 as FQNEAQ. The CDR3 is 19 residues long.

The genes are TRBV12-3 or TRBV12-4 and TRBJ1-5; TRBD1 might be the D (5 bases). This CDR3 contains 18 residues. Deletions cut 10 bases from V and 1 base from J, with 26 bases between. The CDR3 spells CAICFSLAGDGSNQPQHF. The DNA of the CDR3 is TGTGCCATCTGTTTCTCCCTTGCGGGGGACGGCAGCAATCAGCCCCAGCATTTT.

This clonotype was counted a few times. The chain has TRBV5-1 and TRBJ2-5; a weak D match, TRBD1 (6 bases). The CDR3 has 15 amino acids. Trimming removed 5 bases at V and 5 bases at J, with 19 bases between. The germline CDR1 and CDR2 sequences are SGHRS and YFSETQ. Here the CDR3 reads CASSGRAGARETQYF. The CDR3 region has the DNA TGCGCCAGCAGTGGAAGGGCAGGGGCGCGGGAGACCCAGTACTTC.

The chain couples TRBV7-3 to TRBJ1-2, with a tentative D call TRBD1 (6 bases). Germline V gene sequence: CDR1 SGHTA, CDR2 FQGTGA. CDR3 length equals 15 residues. Trimming left V 6 bases short and J 7 bases short, with 21 bases between. The CDR3, as DNA: TGTGCCAGCAGGTTATTCCCGGGGGGGCAAGGTGGCTACACCTTC. This encodes CASRLFPGGQGGYTF. The variable domain in full, completed from reference TRBV7-3 and TRBJ1-2, reads GAGVSQTPSNKVTEKGKYVELRCDPISGHTALYWYRQSLGQGPEFLIYFQGTGAADDSGLPNDRFFAVRPEGSVSTLKIQRTERGDSAVYLCASRLFPGGQGGYTFGSGTRLTVV.

This clonotype was detected only a few times. The V call is TRBV5-1, the J call TRBJ2-7; TRBD2 aligns across 10 bases. This CDR3 spans 15 amino acids. CDR1 SGHRS and CDR2 YFSETQ come from the germline V gene. Trimming at V came to 1 base and at J to 7 bases, leaving 8 bases not matched to a gene. CDR3 residues: CASSLTSGAAGEQYF. The CDR3 nucleotides read TGCGCCAGCAGCTTGACTAGCGGGGCCGCGGGAGAGCAGTACTTC.

Ten or more counts support this clonotype. Here the CDR3 reads CASSVASGTAPPHHEQYF. CDR3 in DNA: TGTGCCAGCAGCGTAGCTTCTGGTACAGCACCACCTCACCACGAGCAGTACTTC. The chain couples TRBV9 to TRBJ2-7; unclear D gene. The CDR3 sequence is 18 residues long. Between the trimmed V and J ends, which lost 0 bases and 5 bases, there was a span of 24 bases. Germline assignment: CDR1 SGDLS and CDR2 YYNGEE.

This chain connects TRBV6-1 to TRBJ1-1; 11 bases agree with TRBD1. V shed 5 bases and J 6 bases; nucleotides not matched to a gene: 14. The CDR3 loop spans 17 amino acids. The germline V gene has CDR1 MNHNS and CDR2 SASEGT. The CDR3 loop reads CASSSRGQGAPDAEAFF. In DNA, the CDR3 is TGTGCCAGCAGTAGCCGAGGACAGGGGGCGCCGGACGCTGAAGCTTTCTTT.

This clonotype was counted a few times. The chain joins TRBV20-1 to TRBJ1-1; tentatively, D is TRBD1 (5 bases). CDR1 DFQATT and CDR2 SNEGSKA come from the germline V gene (reference sequence). The CDR3 has 15 amino acids. The V end was cut by 0 bases, the J end by 1 base, with 12 bases between. The CDR3 spells CSARDWGRPNTEAFF. In DNA, the CDR3 is TGCAGTGCTAGAGATTGGGGACGGCCGAACACTGAAGCTTTCTTT.

This clonotype showed up just a few times. The V call is TRBV5-1, the J call TRBJ1-1, with D perhaps TRBD1 (5 bases). There are 14 residues in the CDR3. The V gene lost 3 bases and the J gene lost 5 bases, with 14 bases spanning the gap. CDR1 is SGHRS, CDR2 YFSETQ, per germline. The CDR3 region is CASSSFIRGTEAFF. CDR3 sequence (DNA): TGCGCCAGCAGCTCGTTCATTAGGGGTACTGAAGCTTTCTTT.

The chain combines TRBV6-5 with TRBJ2-3; D is perhaps TRBD1 or TRBD2 (6 bases each). Germline V lookup: CDR1 MNHEY, CDR2 SVGAGI. The CDR3 consists of 16 residues. V dropped 0 bases and J dropped 2 bases, with 12 bases sitting between them. Written as DNA, the CDR3 is TGTGCCAGCAGTTACTCGGGGGCGGGGTTCACAGATACGCAGTATTTT. It translates to CASSYSGAGFTDTQYF.

This clonotype was counted ten times or more. The J gene is TRBJ2-7, the V gene TRBV12-3 or TRBV12-4, with D uncertain. V lost 1 base and J 3 bases, leaving 4 bases between the germline ends. CDR3 length: 12 residues. CDR3 loop: CASSLGFYEQYF. The CDR3 nucleotides read TGTGCCAGCAGTTTAGGCTTCTACGAGCAGTACTTC.

The J gene is TRBJ2-7, the V gene TRBV24-1; 9 bases match TRBD2. This CDR3 is built from 15 residues. V trimming: 5 bases; J trimming: 4 bases; junction bases outside the gene matches: 8. Per germline, CDR1 KGHDR and CDR2 SFDVKD. The CDR3 nucleotides read TGTGCCACCAGTGGATCTAGCGGGGCTGGGTACGAGCAGTACTTC. It is translated as CATSGSSGAGYEQYF.

V usage is TRBV11-2 and J usage is TRBJ2-5; 12 positions match TRBD2. This CDR3 spans 17 amino acids. Per germline, CDR1 SGHAT and CDR2 FQNNGV. The junction had 13 bases not matched to a gene; V was cut back by 7 bases and J by 4 bases. CDR3 nucleotide sequence: TGTGCCAGCACCCGGGGGCTAGCGGGAGGGTTAATAGAGACCCAGTACTTC. Translating it yields CASTRGLAGGLIETQYF.

There are many counts of this clonotype. Its ends do not fully match the called genes, so a read error is possible. The chain couples TRBV5-1 to TRBJ2-1; a weak D match, TRBD2 (6 bases). Germline V gene data show CDR1 as SGHRS and CDR2 as YFSETQ. The CDR3 runs 15 residues. Here the CDR3 DNA reads TGTGCCAGCAGCTTAGGAGGGAGCTCCTACAATGAGCAGTTCTTC. Protein product: CASSLGGSSYNEQFF.

This clonotype has only a few counts. This rearrangement joins TRBV11-2 to TRBJ2-7, with D possibly being TRBD1 (5 bases). Germline CDR1 SGHAT, CDR2 FQNNGV. CDR3 length: 18 residues. The germline V and J ends were trimmed by 5 bases and 3 bases, with 26 bases remaining between them. Here the CDR3 reads CASSTYRNPKSIYYEQYF. The CDR3, as DNA: TGTGCCAGCAGCACCTACAGGAATCCTAAAAGCATTTACTACGAGCAGTACTTC.

In this sample, this clonotype turned up many times. The V and J genes are TRBV9 and TRBJ2-2; TRBD1 might be the D (6 bases). Germline V gives CDR1 SGDLS, CDR2 YYNGEE. V lost 4 bases and J lost 4, with 14 bases in between. This CDR3 has 15 amino acids. In DNA, the CDR3 is TGTGCCAGCAGCACCCAGACAGGATTCACCGGGGAGCTGTTTTTT. Translated: CASSTQTGFTGELFF.

The chain carries TRBV15 and TRBJ1-2; D is perhaps TRBD1 (5 bases). The V gene lost 3 bases and the J gene lost 2 bases, with 16 bases spanning the gap. This CDR3 has 16 residues. Germline CDR1 is LNHNV and CDR2 is YYDKDF (reference sequence). The CDR3 DNA follows: TGTGCCACCAGCAGGGTCCTCTCCAGGGTAAACTATGGCTACACCTTC. Translation: CATSRVLSRVNYGYTF.

This clonotype was detected only a few times. J is TRBJ1-5 and V is TRBV24-1; D call uncertain. Deletions cut 0 bases from V and 0 bases from J, with 32 bases between. Germline V CDR1 and CDR2: KGHDR, SFDVKD. The CDR3 loop spans 24 amino acids. CDR3 amino acids: CATSDLHSASWPPAPGYSNQPQHF. DNA for the CDR3: TGTGCCACCAGTGATTTGCACAGTGCTTCTTGGCCACCTGCTCCAGGTTATAGCAATCAGCCCCAGCATTTT.

This clonotype was recorded many times. The chain is built from TRBV20-1 and TRBJ2-7; D may be TRBD1 or TRBD2 (7 bases each). Trimming cost V 6 bases and J 5 bases, with 20 bases left between them. This CDR3 is 14 amino acids long. CDR1 and CDR2 (germline): DFQATT, SNEGSKA (reference sequence). CDR3 region: CSAQGEGRLDEQYF. In DNA, the CDR3 is TGCAGTGCCCAGGGGGAGGGTCGCTTGGACGAGCAGTACTTC.

The CDR3 is CASSLVVSGYEQYF. In DNA form, the CDR3 reads TGTGCCAGCAGCTTAGTGGTAAGCGGCTACGAGCAGTACTTC. The chain couples TRBV7-9 to TRBJ2-7; D might be TRBD2 (5 bases). Looked up from germline, CDR1 is SEHNR and CDR2 is FQNEAQ (reference sequence). V lost 1 base and J lost 3, with 10 bases in between. The CDR3 contains 14 residues.

The chain recombines TRBV6-1 with TRBJ2-1, with D possibly TRBD2 on 7 matching bases. There are 17 residues in the CDR3. Germline V CDR1 and CDR2: MNHNS, SASEGT. V lost 2 bases, J lost 4 bases, and 18 bases lay in between. The CDR3 nucleotides read TGTGCCAGCAGTGAAATGGGGGGCGGGAGAATTTACAATGAGCAGTTCTTC. Translated: CASSEMGGGRIYNEQFF.

The chain joins TRBV6-1 to TRBJ1-1; D gene unclear. V lost 5 bases to trimming and J lost 1 base, with 11 bases between them. The CDR3 is made up of 14 amino acids. Germline CDR1 reads MNHNS; CDR2 reads SASEGT. The CDR3 region has the DNA TGTGCCAGCAGTCCAATCCAGGAGAACACTGAAGCTTTCTTT. Translated: CASSPIQENTEAFF.